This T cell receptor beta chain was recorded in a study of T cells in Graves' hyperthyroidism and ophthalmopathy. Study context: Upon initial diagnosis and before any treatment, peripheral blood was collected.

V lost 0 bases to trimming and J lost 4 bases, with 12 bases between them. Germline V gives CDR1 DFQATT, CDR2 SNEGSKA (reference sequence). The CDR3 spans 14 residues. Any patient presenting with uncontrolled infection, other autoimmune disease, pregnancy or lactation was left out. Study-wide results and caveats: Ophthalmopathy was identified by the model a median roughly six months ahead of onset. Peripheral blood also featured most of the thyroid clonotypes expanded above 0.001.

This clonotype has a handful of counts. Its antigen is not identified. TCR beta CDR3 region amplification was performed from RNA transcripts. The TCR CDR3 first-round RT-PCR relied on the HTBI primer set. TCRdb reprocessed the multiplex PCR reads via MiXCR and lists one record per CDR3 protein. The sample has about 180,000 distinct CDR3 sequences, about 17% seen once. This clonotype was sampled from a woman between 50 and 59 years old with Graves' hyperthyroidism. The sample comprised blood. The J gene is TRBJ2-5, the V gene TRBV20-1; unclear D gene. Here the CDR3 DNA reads TGCAGTGCTAGAGATCAAATAGTGGGAGAGACCCAGTACTTC. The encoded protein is CSARDQIVGETQYF.